This record covers a single T cell receptor beta chain. In the original processing: Amplifying reference gene primers gave estimates of nucleated cell counts. Generated by immunoSEQ multiplex PCR, the TCRdb table keeps only in-frame clones and is missing some. D and trimming come from the DNA, and the V and J calls and clone size come from that table. Found here are roughly 300,000 clones, around four fifths of them singletons; the top ten hold approximately 9%. These data originate in a study of blood T cell repertoires in COVID-19. Study-level information: Samples of COVID-19 (acute and convalescent) were obtained from the United States, Italy and Spain. Nucleic acid was either cDNA or gDNA, and it came from T cells, B-cell-depleted T cells, or PBMCs.

This receptor was taken from a woman aged 45-59 years who had recovered from COVID-19. The sequenced sample was peripheral blood.

The CDR3 bases are TGTGCCACCAGCAGAGATTCCCCCCCCCAGGGAACTGAAGCTTTCTTT. Translation gives CATSRDSPPQGTEAFF. The V call is TRBV15, the J call TRBJ1-1; weak D call: TRBD1 (5 bases). CDR1 is LNHNV, CDR2 YYDKDF, per germline (reference sequence). Trimming removed 0 bases from V and 5 bases from J, with 16 bases in between. The CDR3 runs 16 residues. Supplemented by reference TRBV15 and TRBJ1-1, the full variable domain reads DAMVIQNPRYQVTQFGKPVTLSCSQTLNHNVMYWYQQKSSQAPKLLFHYYDKDFNNEADTPDNFQSRRPNTSFCFLDIRSPGLGDTAMYLCATSRDSPPQGTEAFFGQGTRLTVV.